This T cell receptor (beta chain) originates from a study of blood T cell repertoires in COVID-19. Germline assignment: CDR1 LGHNA and CDR2 YSLEER. The germline V and J ends were trimmed by 3 bases and 1 base, with 9 bases remaining between them. The CDR3 totals 14 residues. Clones were sequenced by immunoSEQ multiplex PCR, and TCRdb holds only the in-frame ones, with some missing. The repertoire holds about 120,000 clones, around nine tenths seen once, with 3.5% to 5.5% in the top ten. This TCR came from a man aged 35 to 55 with acute or convalescent COVID-19. The chain has TRBV4-3 and TRBJ1-1; possible D gene TRBD1, 6 bases. The sequencing sample was made of peripheral blood. The CDR3 region is CASSHQGRNTEAFF. DNA for the CDR3: TGCGCCAGCAGCCACCAGGGGCGGAACACTGAAGCTTTCTTT.